This T cell receptor beta chain was observed in a study of blood T cells in healthy people across ages. Study results and limitations: Per million T cells, TCR beta diversity dropped roughly linearly as age increased.

The second PCR ran roughly 7 to 11 cycles with a sample-barcoded 5' primer and J-beta primers. TCRdb called the 5' RACE reads again in MiXCR, with one record for every CDR3 protein. The data hold around 500,000 distinct CDR3 sequences, with 40% to 50% observed a single time. This clonotype was seen just once. Its cognate antigen is unknown. Each donor supplied ten milliliters of peripheral blood. Per individual sample, total RNA of at least 6 micrograms was extracted. This CDR3 has 15 amino acids. Germline V gene sequence: CDR1 SGDLS, CDR2 YYNGEE. Germline trimming cut 4 bases from V and 3 bases from J; bases unmatched to any gene: 9.

Sequencing was carried out using blood. This TCR was sampled from a man aged 80 or over in good health. This chain uses TRBV9 with TRBJ1-2; the match to TRBD1 covers 7 bases. CDR3 coding DNA: TGTGCCAGCAGCTCGACAGGGTTGGAATACTATGGCTACACCTTC. Protein: CASSSTGLEYYGYTF. The whole variable domain, remainder taken from reference TRBV9 and TRBJ1-2, is DSGVTQTPKHLITATGQRVTLRCSPRSGDLSVYWYQQSLDQGLQFLIQYYNGEERAKGNILERFSAQQFPDLHSELNLSSLELGDSALYFCASSSTGLEYYGYTFGSGTRLTVV.